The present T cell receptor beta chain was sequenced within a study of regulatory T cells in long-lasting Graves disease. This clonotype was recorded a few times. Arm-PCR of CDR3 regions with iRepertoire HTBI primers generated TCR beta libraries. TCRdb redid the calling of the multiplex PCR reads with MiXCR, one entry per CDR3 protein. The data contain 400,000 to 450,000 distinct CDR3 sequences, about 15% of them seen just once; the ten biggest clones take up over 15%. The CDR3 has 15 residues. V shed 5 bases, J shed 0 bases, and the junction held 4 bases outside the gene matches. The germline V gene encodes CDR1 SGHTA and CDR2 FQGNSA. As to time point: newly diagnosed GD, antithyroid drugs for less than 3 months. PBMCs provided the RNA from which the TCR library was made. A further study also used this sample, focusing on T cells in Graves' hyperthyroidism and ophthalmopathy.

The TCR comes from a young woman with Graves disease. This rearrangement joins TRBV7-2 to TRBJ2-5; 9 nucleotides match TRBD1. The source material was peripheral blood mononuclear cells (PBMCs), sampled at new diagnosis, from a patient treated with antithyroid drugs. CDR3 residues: CASSPDRGNQETQYF. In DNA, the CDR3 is TGTGCCAGCAGCCCGGACAGGGGAAACCAAGAGACCCAGTACTTC. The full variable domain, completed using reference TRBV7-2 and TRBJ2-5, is GAGVSQSPSNKVTEKGKDVELRCDPISGHTALYWYRQSLGQGLEFLIYFQGNSAPDKSGLPSDRFSAERTGGSVSTLTIQRTQQEDSAVYLCASSPDRGNQETQYFGPGTRLLVL.